The 14 T cell receptor beta chains in this list originate from one sample, sequenced in a study of shared clonotypes between healthy human individuals. Method: immunoSEQ multiplex PCR; TCRdb's copy keeps in-frame clones and lacks some. The table has some 92,000 clones, more than 45% seen once. Sequencing input: PBMCs. These receptors were taken from a woman between 35 and 50 years old in good health. Some clones in this sample may be carry-over from other donors' samples.

This clone was seen only a few times. This sequence joins TRBV2 and TRBJ2-7; tentatively, D is TRBD1 (5 bases). This CDR3 contains 14 residues. The germline gives CDR1 SNHLY, CDR2 FYNNEI. V dropped 2 bases and J dropped 6 bases, with 14 bases sitting between them. CDR3 DNA: TGTGCCAGCAGTGAATTCGGCCAGGGTGGCGAGCAGTACTTC. Translation gives CASSEFGQGGEQYF.

J is TRBJ2-1 and V is TRBV7-2; D unclear. The germline CDR1 and CDR2 sequences are SGHTA and FQGNSA. The CDR3 is 12 amino acids. V was shortened by 2 bases and J by 7 bases, with 6 bases between the two germline ends. The CDR3 loop is CASSLQRNEQFF. CDR3 DNA sequence: TGTGCCAGCAGCTTACAACGGAATGAGCAGTTCTTC.

This clone appeared a few times. The chain has TRBV18 and TRBJ2-7; D is uncertain. V was cut by 5 bases and J by 3 bases, with 8 bases left in between. Germline V gene lookup returns CDR1 KGHSH and CDR2 LQKENI. This CDR3 is built from 12 residues. The CDR3 DNA follows: TGTGCCAGCTCAGAGTGGGGCTACGAGCAGTACTTC. The encoded protein is CASSEWGYEQYF.

The genes are TRBV28 and TRBJ2-2, with 10 bases identical to TRBD1. V shed 4 bases and J 0 bases; nucleotides not matched to a gene: 17. The CDR3 has 21 amino acids. Germline V gives CDR1 MDHEN, CDR2 SYDVKM. The CDR3 sequence is CASSSPGQGRLAGPNTGELFF. The CDR3 region has the DNA TGTGCCAGCAGTTCCCCGGGACAGGGGAGATTGGCGGGGCCGAACACCGGGGAGCTGTTTTTT.

This clone came up many times. The chain has TRBV5-6 and TRBJ2-1; D might be TRBD1 or TRBD2, each matching 5 bases. CDR1 and CDR2 from the germline V gene are SGHDT and YYEEEE. V lost 2 bases and J 0 bases, leaving 9 bases between the germline ends. The CDR3 spans 15 residues. CDR3 protein: CASSFWGSSYNEQFF. The CDR3 DNA is TGTGCCAGCAGCTTTTGGGGGAGCTCCTACAATGAGCAGTTCTTC. Variable domain in full (rest from reference TRBV5-6 and TRBJ2-1): DAGVTQSPTHLIKTRGQQVTLRCSPKSGHDTVSWYQQALGQGPQFIFQYYEEEERQRGNFPDRFSGHQFPNYSSELNVNALLLGDSALYLCASSFWGSSYNEQFFGPGTRLTVL.

This clone was counted once. This may arise from a read error, as a much more abundant clone is one base away. The rearrangement links TRBV30 to TRBJ1-1, with D possibly TRBD1 on 5 matching bases. The length of the CDR3 is 12 residues. The V gene's germline CDR1 is GTSNPN and CDR2 SVGIG (reference sequence). V lost 8 bases, J lost 1 base, and 11 bases lay in between. The DNA for the CDR3 is TGTGCCGGGGGGTCCTCGAACACTGAAGCTTTCTTT. Residues: CAGGSSNTEAFF.

This clone was observed a few times. CDR3 sequence reads: CAATRRASGEQYF. The CDR3 region has the DNA TGTGCCGCCACCCGGAGGGCCTCGGGCGAGCAGTACTTC. The chain employs TRBV30 and TRBJ2-7; possibly TRBD2 for D (6 bases). Trimming took off 8 bases at V and 6 bases at J, with 20 bases between the two ends. The CDR3 length is 13 residues. Germline V gene data show CDR1 as GTSNPN and CDR2 as SVGIG (reference sequence).

This clone turned up a few times. J is TRBJ2-1 and V is TRBV5-1; 11 positions match TRBD2. The V and J ends lost 4 bases and 1 base, in that order; junction bases with no gene match: 4. CDR3 size: 16 residues. CDR1 SGHRS and CDR2 YFSETQ come from the germline V gene. As DNA, the CDR3 is TGCGCCAGCAGCCGAATAGCGGGAGGGTCCTACAATGAGCAGTTCTTC. The encoded protein is CASSRIAGGSYNEQFF.

The chain joins TRBV30 to TRBJ2-3; 8 bases map to TRBD2. This CDR3 is 14 amino acids long. Germline lookup yields CDR1 GTSNPN and CDR2 SVGIG (reference sequence). J was trimmed by 0 bases and V by 2 bases; bases with no gene match: 1. The CDR3 reads CAWSSGRSTDTQYF. CDR3 nucleotide sequence: TGTGCCTGGAGTAGCGGGAGAAGCACAGATACGCAGTATTTT.

This clone turned up a few times. This chain uses TRBV15 with TRBJ2-2; 9 positions match TRBD1. With 6 bases clipped from V and 3 bases from J, the junction kept 5 bases outside the gene matches. This CDR3 contains 15 residues. The V gene's germline CDR1 is LNHNV and CDR2 YYDKDF (reference sequence). The CDR3 sequence: CATRRDREDTGELFF. CDR3 nucleotides: TGTGCCACCAGGCGGGACAGGGAAGACACCGGGGAGCTGTTTTTT.

The V call is TRBV27, the J call TRBJ2-7; D possibly matches TRBD1 or TRBD2 (5 bases each). This CDR3 is 15 amino acids long. Germline V gene data show CDR1 as MNHEY and CDR2 as SMNVEV (reference sequence). Trimming took off 2 bases at V and 6 bases at J, with 17 bases between the two ends. This CDR3 is CASSLVPGIGGEQYF. The CDR3 region has the DNA TGTGCCAGCAGTTTAGTCCCAGGGATTGGAGGCGAGCAGTACTTC.

CDR3 bases: TGCAGCGTGGGGGACAGCCTCAATCAGCCCCAGCATTTT. Its translation: CSVGDSLNQPQHF. The rearrangement links TRBV29-1 to TRBJ1-5; 7 bases match TRBD1. Germline loops: CDR1 SQVTM, CDR2 ANQGSEA. After removal of 6 bases from V and 3 bases from J, the junction contained 5 bases not matched to a gene. The CDR3 is 13 amino acids.

As regards this clone: A far larger clone is off by one base, so a read error is likely. Other DNA sequences in the same sample also yield this CDR3. The V and J genes are TRBV30 and TRBJ2-4; 12 positions agree with TRBD1. There are 15 residues in the CDR3. Germline V lookup: CDR1 GTSNPN, CDR2 SVGIG (reference sequence). The CDR3 protein is CAWTIGTGGRDIQYF. For the CDR3, the DNA is TGCGCCTGGACCATTGGGACAGGGGGCAGGGACATTCAGTACTTC. The entire variable domain, with the rest obtained from reference TRBV30 and TRBJ2-4, is as follows: SQTIHQWPATLVQPVGSPLSLECTVEGTSNPNLYWYRQAAGRGLQLLFYSVGIGQISSEVPQNLSASRPQDRQFILSSKKLLLSDSGFYLCAWTIGTGGRDIQYFGAGTRLSVL.

The chain recombines TRBV4-2 with TRBJ2-6; D is uncertain. The germline gives CDR1 LGHNA, CDR2 YNFKEQ. CDR3 size: 15 residues. The V gene lost 5 bases and the J gene lost 0 bases, with 8 bases spanning the gap. The CDR3 is CASSWADSGANVLTF. CDR3 sequence (DNA): TGTGCCAGCAGCTGGGCCGACTCTGGGGCCAACGTCCTGACTTTC.